This T cell receptor beta chain originates from a study of shared clonotypes between healthy human individuals. About the study: There were three CD4 naive, three CD4 memory, two CD8 naive and one CD8 memory plates per donor.

The CDR3 contains 16 residues. Trimming removed 0 bases at V and 5 bases at J, with 17 bases between. Germline CDR1 and CDR2: MNHEY and SVGAGI. Comments on this clone: The antigen remains undetermined.

TCRdb's table, derived via immunoSEQ multiplex PCR, lists solely in-frame clones and lacks some. The sample yields some 580,000 clones, 95% to 98% seen once. Regarding the study as a whole: The genetic and exposure-history diversity represented was limited by few donors.

V and J are TRBV6-5 and TRBJ2-7; weak D call: TRBD1 (5 bases). The sequenced material came from naive CD4+ T cells sorted from blood. Subset in this sample: CD45RA+ positively selected. This TCR was recovered from a woman younger than 45 in good health. CDR3 in DNA: TGTGCCAGCAGTTACTCTTCGGTCGCAGGGCGAAACGAGCAGTACTTC. Amino acid sequence: CASSYSSVAGRNEQYF.